This T cell receptor beta chain was sequenced in a study of T cell responses to AZD1222 COVID-19 vaccine. Study-wide findings and caveats: Only six individuals given AZD1222 were seropositive at baseline. Spike regions recognized by vaccine-associated CD4 TCRs spanned the protein, led by 160-218 and 743-854.

In its sample, this clone was seen once. Its antigen remains unidentified. Data came from immunoSEQ multiplex PCR; TCRdb stores just in-frame clones and leaves some out. The repertoire holds around 180,000 clones, 80% to 90% seen once, with roughly 6% in the top ten. This sample comprised peripheral blood, obtained on day 0 of AZD1222 vaccination. The clonotype originates from an adult in good health.

The DNA of the CDR3 is TGTGCCAGCAGTGAAGGGGGGACTAGCGGGGTCGGCACAGATACGCAGTATTTT. It is translated as CASSEGGTSGVGTDTQYF. This chain connects TRBV2 to TRBJ2-3, with TRBD2 identical over 13 bases. Trimming took 1 base from V and 1 from J; bases not matched to a gene: 5. This CDR3 has 18 residues. Germline V gene data show CDR1 as SNHLY and CDR2 as FYNNEI.